These T cell receptor beta chains were read from a single sample in a study of metastatic and nonmetastatic thyroid tumors. TCRdb re-called the PCR reads through MiXCR. The sample records around 13,000 clones, around 25% being singletons. The material sequenced was blood. These receptors all stem from a male donor with papillary thyroid cancer or a benign thyroid nodule (not recorded which). Some clones in this sample may be carry-over from other donors' samples. The CDR3 runs from the conserved cysteine through the conserved F or W. Size tells how often a clone was seen (once, few, many) or the class of an expanded clone, and some rows leave it out.

V	J	size	CDR3
TRBV28	TRBJ1-5	few	CASNRGISNQPQHF
TRBV5-1	TRBJ2-3	many	CASSSLLYQDTQYF
TRBV9	TRBJ2-2	NA	CASSATGTRLVGELFF
TRBV6-2/TRBV6-3	TRBJ2-1	NA	CASIRASGRGYNEQFF
TRBV20-1	TRBJ2-7	NA	CSARDWRGSASNF
TRBV12-3/TRBV12-4	TRBJ1-2	NA	CASSLGERNYGYTF
TRBV30	TRBJ1-1	many	CAWSASGTEAFF
TRBV20-1	TRBJ1-1	NA	CSAREPVGAEAFF
TRBV7-9	TRBJ1-2	NA	CASSGPLNYGYTF
TRBV14	TRBJ2-7	many	CASSQGPGGKGLYEQYF
TRBV20-1	TRBJ2-7	NA	CSARGEASSLSVAAYEQYF
TRBV27	TRBJ2-7	few	CASSFAAGGLYEQYF
TRBV12-3/TRBV12-4	TRBJ1-3	few	CASSLRWGNTIYF
TRBV6-2/TRBV6-3	TRBJ2-6	NA	CASSSNNSGANVLTF
TRBV3-1	TRBJ2-3	many	CASSLSLDSLSTDTQYF
TRBV6-5	TRBJ2-7	few	CASRLGSYEQYF
TRBV20-1	TRBJ2-1	few	CSARSLLLDAANEQFF
TRBV15	TRBJ2-2	few	CATSRKPGQLTGELFF
TRBV6-1	TRBJ1-3	medium-sized	CASSRGGVRNTIYF
TRBV11-2	TRBJ2-3	NA	CASSSSAGPADTQYF
TRBV28	TRBJ2-7	many	CASSFRCWAGSSYEQYF
TRBV25-1	TRBJ2-7	NA	CASSTRGGGRDTEVYEQYF
TRBV6-1	TRBJ1-4	NA	CASTPSGLTHEKLFF
TRBV7-3	TRBJ2-1	NA	CASSLSLASPNEQFF
TRBV6-2/TRBV6-3	TRBJ1-2	few	CASSYGFANYGYTF
TRBV6-1	TRBJ1-2	NA	CASSVYPDGYTF
TRBV12-3/TRBV12-4	TRBJ1-3	medium-sized	CASSLNLDTIYF
TRBV6-5	TRBJ2-7	few	CASSHSDDTYEQYF
TRBV25-1	TRBJ2-2	few	CASSARDTGELFF
TRBV6-2/TRBV6-3	TRBJ2-5	NA	CASSSSGRETQYF
TRBV5-1	TRBJ2-5	NA	CASSSPGHPREGETQYF
TRBV4-1	TRBJ1-1	NA	CASSQERGTNTEAFF
TRBV11-3	TRBJ1-1	NA	CASSFPPGSMDTEAFF
TRBV9	TRBJ2-3	NA	CASSAGTSGTDTQYF
TRBV4-2	TRBJ1-6	NA	CASSQGDRGYSPLHF
TRBV7-2	TRBJ1-1	few	CASSSGTEEFTEAFF
TRBV6-5	TRBJ1-5	few	CASSYSLSNQPQHF
TRBV6-1	TRBJ1-1	NA	CASIRVPNTEAFF
TRBV20-1	TRBJ2-7	few	CGLSGVAAYEQYF
TRBV25-1	TRBJ2-3	few	CASSEGGGRSDTQYF
TRBV28	TRBJ1-2	medium-sized	CASKEGGNYGYTF
TRBV24-1	TRBJ2-7	NA	CATSDGMGAYEQYF
TRBV6-1	TRBJ2-7	few	CASRLRDRVNEQYF